This T cell receptor (beta chain) emerged from a study of cytomegalovirus exposure and HLA in healthy donors. For the study at large: A data release that came early held roughly 90 million unique TCRs from HLA-typed donors. Regarding the study as a whole: More clonal expansion characterized HLA-associated TCR beta chains than equally common others in a later analysis.

The PCR made use of 60 Vbeta and 13 Jbeta primers. Measured with immunoSEQ multiplex PCR; TCRdb has only the in-frame clones, and not every one. Of about 130,000 clones listed, 60% to 85% are singletons. Trimming took off 2 bases at V and 6 bases at J, with 12 bases between the two ends. The CDR3 contains 13 residues. The germline gives CDR1 SGHRS, CDR2 YFSETQ. The donors (healthy individuals) were bone marrow donors. This clone was seen just once. Its antigen remains unidentified. The TCR sequence derives from a woman aged 40 to 49 in good health and CMV-seronegative. The chain combines TRBV5-1 with TRBJ2-7, with D possibly matching TRBD1 (6 bases). The sample was PBMCs. The CDR3 is CASSFNRDGEQYF. Here the CDR3 DNA reads TGCGCCAGCAGCTTCAACAGGGATGGCGAGCAGTACTTC.